What follows are 5 T cell receptor beta chains derived from one specimen sequenced in a study of OX40 agonist ivuxolimab in advanced cancers. TCRdb's table, derived via immunoSEQ multiplex PCR, lists solely in-frame clones and lacks some. Altogether roughly 89,000 clones are present, about 82% being singletons, with the ten largest covering 6.5%. Sequencing used CD4+ or CD8+ T cells sorted from blood, obtained in a trial of the OX40 agonist ivuxolimab. These receptor sequences come from an adult with an advanced solid tumor such as melanoma, head and neck, liver or kidney cancer.

The chain carries TRBV19 and TRBJ2-7; tentatively, D is TRBD1 (5 bases). CDR3 length: 15 residues. V lost 0 bases and J 2 bases, leaving 11 bases between the germline ends. The germline V gene encodes CDR1 LNHDA and CDR2 SQIVND (reference sequence). The CDR3 here is CASSIDDSMTYEQYF. The CDR3, as DNA: TGTGCCAGTAGTATAGACGACAGCATGACCTACGAGCAGTACTTC.

The chain links TRBV5-1 to TRBJ2-7; 9 nucleotides line up with TRBD1. Germline assignment: CDR1 SGHRS and CDR2 YFSETQ. The V gene end was trimmed by 3 bases and the J gene end by 3 bases; junction bases not matched to a gene: 4. The length of the CDR3 is 14 residues. The DNA of the CDR3 is TGCGCCAGCAGCTCCGGGACAGGGAACTACGAGCAGTACTTC. It yields the protein CASSSGTGNYEQYF.

This clone was seen just once. The rearrangement links TRBV5-4 to TRBJ2-1, with TRBD2 matching over 7 bases. This CDR3 has 15 amino acids. Unmatched junction bases numbered 8, after V lost 4 bases and J lost 4 bases. Germline assignment: CDR1 SGHNT and CDR2 YYREEE (reference sequence). The CDR3 here is CASSAGGTVYNEQFF. The CDR3 DNA reads TGTGCCAGCAGCGCCGGGGGGACTGTATACAATGAGCAGTTCTTC.

The CDR3 DNA sequence: TGTGCCAGCAGCTTTTCCGTGGACAATGAGCAGTTCTTC. Translating gives CASSFSVDNEQFF. V gene TRBV7-2 combines with J gene TRBJ2-1; D not resolved. The CDR3 totals 13 residues. The germline V and J ends were trimmed by 3 bases and 5 bases, with 8 bases remaining between them. CDR1 is SGHTA, CDR2 FQGNSA, per germline. Complete variable domain (other parts from reference TRBV7-2 and TRBJ2-1): GAGVSQSPSNKVTEKGKDVELRCDPISGHTALYWYRQSLGQGLEFLIYFQGNSAPDKSGLPSDRFSAERTGGSVSTLTIQRTQQEDSAVYLCASSFSVDNEQFFGPGTRLTVL.

The chain couples TRBV7-2 to TRBJ2-1, with D perhaps matching TRBD2 (5 bases). CDR1 and CDR2 (germline): SGHTA, FQGNSA. The CDR3 has 13 residues. V lost 2 bases to trimming and J lost 7 bases, with 9 bases between them. CDR3 in amino acids: CASSLRDYNEQFF. The CDR3 nucleotides read TGTGCCAGCAGCTTAAGAGACTATAATGAGCAGTTCTTC.